The 2 T cell receptor beta chains below come from one sample, sequenced in a study of type 1 regulatory T cells. TCRdb itself ran the reads through MiXCR, one entry per CDR3 protein. The sample carries 80,000 to 100,000 distinct CDR3 sequences, about 28% recorded once. Sequences were obtained from CD4+ T cells, either the whole sample or a sorted fraction (not recorded which). These receptors originate from a human donor in good health.

The chain has TRBV6-2 or TRBV6-3 and TRBJ1-6; D is unclear. The CDR3 runs 12 residues. The germline CDR1 and CDR2 sequences are MNHEY and SVGEGT. Trimming left V 8 bases short and J 8 bases short, with 10 bases between. The CDR3 loop reads CASCAGYSPLHF. The CDR3 region has the DNA TGTGCCAGCTGCGCGGGATATTCACCCCTCCACTTT.

V usage is TRBV5-5 and J usage is TRBJ1-4, with a tentative D call TRBD1 (6 bases). The CDR3 totals 13 residues. V was cut by 7 bases and J by 3 bases, with 10 bases left in between. CDR1 and CDR2 from the germline V gene are SGHKS and YYEKEE (reference sequence). The CDR3 nucleotides are TGTGCCAGCGGGGGCGTATCTAATGAAAAACTGTTTTTT. Amino acid sequence: CASGGVSNEKLFF.